The next 32 T cell receptor beta chains were all read from a single sample in a study of shared clonotypes between healthy human individuals. Here immunoSEQ multiplex PCR was the method, and the copy in TCRdb shows in-frame clones only, minus some. This sample yields over a million clones, of which about 98.5% are seen a single time; roughly 0.35% belongs to the top ten. The sample comprised naive CD4+ T cells sorted from blood. As for subset: CD45RA+ positively selected. The receptors were sampled from a man under 40 in good health.

This chain's CDR3 is CASSFAGRRETQYF. In DNA form, the CDR3 reads TGTGCCAGCAGCTTCGCGGGGAGGCGAGAGACCCAGTACTTC. The chain is built from TRBV5-4 and TRBJ2-5, with D possibly matching TRBD2 (6 bases). Germline V gives CDR1 SGHNT, CDR2 YYREEE (reference sequence). With 2 bases removed from V and 4 bases from J, the gap between germline ends came to 12 bases. This CDR3 contains 14 residues. Full variable domain (missing parts from reference TRBV5-4 and TRBJ2-5): ETGVTQSPTHLIKTRGQQVTLRCSSQSGHNTVSWYQQALGQGPQFIFQYYREEENGRGNFPPRFSGLQFPNYSSELNVNALELDDSALYLCASSFAGRRETQYFGPGTRLLVL.

The chain links TRBV5-1 to TRBJ1-1; the D is unclear. The CDR3 covers 15 residues. The V end lost 5 bases, the J end lost 1 base, and 15 bases lay between the germline ends. CDR1 and CDR2 from the germline V gene are SGHRS and YFSETQ. The chain's CDR3 is CASRHDLDGNTEAFF. The CDR3 DNA sequence: TGCGCCAGCAGACATGATCTGGACGGGAACACTGAAGCTTTCTTT.

The chain combines TRBV30 with TRBJ2-7; D could derive from TRBD1 or TRBD2 (6 bases each). The CDR3 runs to 12 residues. Germline CDR1 GTSNPN, CDR2 SVGIG (reference sequence). The germline V and J ends were trimmed by 7 bases and 3 bases, with 13 bases remaining between them. CDR3 residues: CALKGGNYEQYF. Written as DNA, the CDR3 is TGTGCCTTGAAAGGGGGGAACTACGAGCAGTACTTC.

This clone has only one observation. V and J are TRBV25-1 and TRBJ2-7, with no clear D. The germline V gene has CDR1 MGHDK and CDR2 SYGVNS. The V and J ends lost 4 bases and 1 base respectively, with 17 bases between them. This CDR3 spans 16 amino acids. CDR3 sequence reads: CASSGHPAATSYEQYF. The CDR3, as DNA: TGTGCCAGCAGTGGGCACCCCGCAGCTACGTCCTACGAGCAGTACTTC.

This clone is a singleton in its sample. CDR3 residues: CASSEISTNTQYF. CDR3 DNA: TGTGCCAGCAGTGAGATTTCGACCAATACGCAGTATTTT. The chain combines TRBV2 with TRBJ2-3, with unresolved D. V gave up 3 bases and J gave up 7 bases, with 11 bases separating them. This CDR3 has 13 residues. Looked up from germline, CDR1 is SNHLY and CDR2 is FYNNEI.

V is TRBV9 and J is TRBJ2-7; 7 bases fit TRBD1. CDR1 and CDR2 from the germline V gene are SGDLS and YYNGEE. The V segment lost 3 bases and the J segment 1 base; nucleotides outside the gene matches: 10. This CDR3 region has 16 residues. The DNA for the CDR3 is TGTGCCAGCAGCGGCCATCCGGGACAGTCTTCCTACGAGCAGTACTTC. It yields the protein CASSGHPGQSSYEQYF.

The chain links TRBV4-1 to TRBJ2-7; 9 nucleotides line up with TRBD2. The junction had 1 base not matched to a gene; V was cut back by 3 bases and J by 4 bases. CDR1 is MGHRA, CDR2 YSYEKL, per germline. This CDR3 is 13 amino acids long. Written as DNA, the CDR3 is TGCGCCAGCAGCCATAGCGGGAGTTACGAGCAGTACTTC. Translated, it gives CASSHSGSYEQYF.

This chain joins TRBV5-3 and TRBJ2-7; 10 bases align to TRBD2. TRBV5-3 has ORF status, its function being uncertain. The CDR3 sequence is 18 residues long. J gave up 2 bases and V 1 base, and 12 bases lay outside the gene matches. Here the CDR3 reads CARSLPSGRAFDTYEQYF. CDR3 DNA: TGTGCCAGAAGCTTGCCAAGCGGGAGGGCCTTCGACACCTACGAGCAGTACTTC.

The rearrangement joins TRBV6-1 to TRBJ2-2, with 8 positions matching TRBD2. This CDR3 is 21 amino acids long. Per germline, CDR1 MNHNS and CDR2 SASEGT. V lost 1 base, J lost 0 bases, and 16 bases stayed unmatched. In nucleotides, the CDR3 is TGTGCCAGCAGTGAAGTAATAGCGGGGCCAAACAGGTTCGCGAACACCGGGGAGCTGTTTTTT. Protein: CASSEVIAGPNRFANTGELFF.

The gene calls are TRBV5-1 and TRBJ2-1; tentatively, D is TRBD1 (6 bases). The CDR3 length is 11 residues. The germline V gene encodes CDR1 SGHRS and CDR2 YFSETQ. Trimming took 2 bases from V and 13 from J, leaving 10 bases between them. In DNA form, the CDR3 reads TGCGCCAGCAGCTTCCAGGGGTCCCAGTTCTTC. This encodes CASSFQGSQFF.

This chain links TRBV5-1 with TRBJ2-1; D is ambiguous. Trimming removed 4 bases from V and 2 bases from J, with 13 bases in between. The germline V gene encodes CDR1 SGHRS and CDR2 YFSETQ. The CDR3 has 15 amino acids. The CDR3 loop is CASSPSSGAYNEQFF. The CDR3 DNA follows: TGCGCCAGCAGCCCTTCCTCTGGCGCCTACAATGAGCAGTTCTTC.

This clone was counted once. The chain recombines TRBV10-3 with TRBJ1-3; the D gene is possibly TRBD1 (5 bases). Trimming stripped 10 bases from V and 0 bases from J, with 16 bases between. In germline, CDR1 is ENHRY, CDR2 SYGVKD. The CDR3 is 15 amino acids. The CDR3 here is CATSLGQISGNTIYF. Here the CDR3 DNA reads TGTGCCACCTCTTTAGGACAAATCTCTGGAAACACCATATATTTT.

V gene TRBV28 combines with J gene TRBJ2-5; D unresolved. The V and J ends lost 5 bases and 0 bases respectively, with 10 bases between them. The germline V gene has CDR1 MDHEN and CDR2 SYDVKM. This CDR3 spans 14 amino acids. CDR3 in amino acids: CASSKDLYQETQYF. The CDR3 nucleotides read TGTGCCAGCAGTAAGGATTTGTACCAAGAGACCCAGTACTTC. The full variable domain, with the rest looked up from reference TRBV28 and TRBJ2-5, is DVKVTQSSRYLVKRTGEKVFLECVQDMDHENMFWYRQDPGLGLRLIYFSYDVKMKEKGDIPEGYSVSREKKERFSLILESASTNQTSMYLCASSKDLYQETQYFGPGTRLLVL.

The chain employs TRBV11-2 and TRBJ2-1; D is uncertain. The germline V gene encodes CDR1 SGHAT and CDR2 FQNNGV. This CDR3 has 15 amino acids. The V gene lost 0 bases and the J gene lost 9 bases, with 15 bases spanning the gap. The CDR3 protein is CASSLDPVFGGEQFF. In nucleotides, the CDR3 is TGTGCCAGCAGCTTAGATCCAGTTTTCGGCGGTGAGCAGTTCTTC.

The chain carries TRBV6-5 and TRBJ2-7; D could derive from TRBD1 or TRBD2 (5 bases each). V was clipped by 5 bases and J by 3 bases, with 14 bases between them. Germline CDR1 and CDR2: MNHEY and SVGAGI. The CDR3 consists of 14 residues. CDR3 DNA sequence: TGTGCCAGCAGTCCCGCGAGGGGCCGCTACGAGCAGTACTTC. Translated, it gives CASSPARGRYEQYF.

The J gene is TRBJ2-3, the V gene TRBV28; D unresolved. Germline values: CDR1 MDHEN, CDR2 SYDVKM. The V end lost 2 bases, the J end lost 8 bases, and 17 bases lay between the germline ends. This CDR3 has 15 residues. CDR3 nucleotides: TGTGCCAGCAGTTTAGTGTCTAAGGTGGCCGGTACGCAGTATTTT. Translated: CASSLVSKVAGTQYF.

This clone was counted once. The chain uses TRBV6-6 and TRBJ2-5, with TRBD2 as a possible D gene (5 bases). Germline V CDR1 and CDR2: MNHNY, SVGAGI (reference sequence). This CDR3 region has 14 residues. The ends were cut back, 1 base at V and 4 bases at J, with 10 bases in the middle. The CDR3 bases are TGTGCCAGCAGTTACTTTGCGGGCCTAGAGACCCAGTACTTC. As protein: CASSYFAGLETQYF.

The V and J genes are TRBV7-9 and TRBJ2-7; TRBD1 might be the D (6 bases). From germline, CDR1 is SEHNR and CDR2 FQNEAQ (reference sequence). This CDR3 region has 12 residues. V shed 5 bases and J shed 6 bases, with 11 bases lying between them. CDR3 DNA sequence: TGTGCCAGCAGCAACCAGGGGCCCGAGCAGTACTTC. Translating gives CASSNQGPEQYF.

The V call is TRBV5-1, the J call TRBJ2-6, with D perhaps matching TRBD1 or TRBD2 (6 bases each). Germline lookup yields CDR1 SGHRS and CDR2 YFSETQ. Trimming left V 0 bases short and J 0 bases short, with 13 bases between. This CDR3 comprises 18 residues. The CDR3 loop is CASSLAGGRPSGANVLTF. Here the CDR3 DNA reads TGCGCCAGCAGCTTGGCCGGGGGCAGACCCTCTGGGGCCAACGTCCTGACTTTC.

V and J are TRBV25-1 and TRBJ2-1; D call uncertain. The CDR3 runs 14 residues. The V end was cut by 6 bases, the J end by 0 bases, with 9 bases between. The germline V gene encodes CDR1 MGHDK and CDR2 SYGVNS. The CDR3 region is CASRKETSYNEQFF. CDR3 DNA sequence: TGTGCCAGCAGGAAGGAGACCTCCTACAATGAGCAGTTCTTC.

The chain links TRBV6-6 to TRBJ2-1, with D maybe TRBD2 (5 bases). V gave up 2 bases and J gave up 9 bases, with 8 bases separating them. The CDR3 spans 12 residues. Per germline, CDR1 MNHNY and CDR2 SVGAGI (reference sequence). CDR3 sequence: CASSYGGLEQFF. DNA for the CDR3: TGTGCCAGCAGTTACGGCGGGCTTGAGCAGTTCTTC.

The rearrangement joins TRBV5-1 to TRBJ2-3; no clear D gene. Germline V gene data show CDR1 as SGHRS and CDR2 as YFSETQ. Between the trimmed V and J ends, which lost 0 bases and 4 bases, there was a span of 12 bases. The CDR3 spans 15 residues. The CDR3, as DNA: TGCGCCAGCAGCTTGGAAAGGCTCGGACCAGATACGCAGTATTTT. Encoded protein: CASSLERLGPDTQYF.

The CDR3 bases are TGCGCCAGCAGCCGCATGACCGAATCAAACTATGGCTACACCTTC. This encodes CASSRMTESNYGYTF. The chain combines TRBV4-3 with TRBJ1-2; D uncertain. The CDR3 runs 15 residues. The germline V gene encodes CDR1 LGHNA and CDR2 YSLEER. Trimming stripped 4 bases from V and 2 bases from J, with 14 bases between.

The chain employs TRBV9 and TRBJ2-1; the D is unclear. Germline CDR1 is SGDLS and CDR2 is YYNGEE. V lost 3 bases to trimming and J lost 0 bases, with 10 bases between them. The CDR3 runs to 15 residues. In nucleotides, the CDR3 is TGTGCCAGCAGCGCCTTCCCTAGCTCCTACAATGAGCAGTTCTTC. It translates to CASSAFPSSYNEQFF.

V is TRBV5-4 and J is TRBJ2-1; D gene ambiguous. V lost 4 bases to trimming and J lost 15 bases, with 23 bases between them. Germline CDR1 and CDR2: SGHNT and YYREEE (reference sequence). The length of the CDR3 is 14 residues. This CDR3 reads CASSPGPSPQMWFF. The CDR3 DNA follows: TGTGCCAGCAGCCCCGGACCCTCCCCCCAAATGTGGTTCTTC.

The chain uses TRBV5-6 and TRBJ2-1; 8 bases fit TRBD2. This CDR3 spans 13 amino acids. The ends lost 3 bases at V and 12 bases at J; junction bases unmatched: 8. Germline CDR1 and CDR2: SGHDT and YYEEEE. The CDR3 DNA reads TGTGCCAGCAGCTGGGGACTAGGTGGGGCGCAGTTCTTC. It is translated as CASSWGLGGAQFF.

V usage is TRBV7-2 and J usage is TRBJ2-2; D is unclear. Germline V gene lookup returns CDR1 SGHTA and CDR2 FQGNSA. This CDR3 comprises 14 residues. Between the trimmed V and J ends, which lost 5 bases and 0 bases, there was a span of 7 bases. CDR3 loop: CASSLGTNTGELFF. For the CDR3, the DNA is TGTGCCAGCAGCCTAGGGACGAACACCGGGGAGCTGTTTTTT.

V usage is TRBV19 and J usage is TRBJ2-1, with D possibly matching TRBD2 (5 bases). This CDR3 region has 15 residues. With 1 base removed from V and 8 bases from J, the gap between germline ends came to 15 bases. The V gene's germline CDR1 is LNHDA and CDR2 SQIVND (reference sequence). CDR3 sequence reads: CASSIGPDSSYEQFF. CDR3 DNA sequence: TGTGCCAGTAGTATAGGCCCGGACTCTTCTTATGAGCAGTTCTTC.

The rearrangement links TRBV4-1 to TRBJ2-3; possible D gene TRBD1, 5 bases. V was clipped by 0 bases and J by 3 bases, with 16 bases between them. Germline-derived CDR1 and CDR2 are MGHRA and YSYEKL. This CDR3 comprises 17 residues. The CDR3 nucleotides read TGCGCCAGCAGCCAAGATCCGCAGCACAAGGGGACAGATACGCAGTATTTT. This codes for CASSQDPQHKGTDTQYF.

V usage is TRBV7-9 and J usage is TRBJ2-7, with D possibly being TRBD2 (5 bases). V dropped 5 bases and J dropped 3 bases, with 8 bases sitting between them. The V gene's germline CDR1 is SEHNR and CDR2 FQNEAQ (reference sequence). CDR3 size: 12 residues. The CDR3 here is CASSTRDYEQYF. CDR3 in DNA: TGTGCCAGCAGCACCCGGGACTACGAGCAGTACTTC.

The chain uses TRBV5-1 and TRBJ2-1; D possibly corresponds to TRBD1 (5 bases). Per germline, CDR1 SGHRS and CDR2 YFSETQ. Trimming removed 4 bases at V and 6 bases at J, with 23 bases between. There are 17 residues in the CDR3. The DNA for the CDR3 is TGCGCCAGCAGCACTGGACGACCCAGGGATTCGGGCAATGAGCAGTTCTTC. Its translation is CASSTGRPRDSGNEQFF.

The V and J genes are TRBV5-1 and TRBJ1-3, with D possibly TRBD1 on 6 matching bases. V was pared by 4 bases and J by 3 bases, with 17 bases between. This CDR3 region has 16 residues. Germline V gene data show CDR1 as SGHRS and CDR2 as YFSETQ. In nucleotides, the CDR3 is TGCGCCAGCAGCGCGAGACAGGCGGTCTTTGGAAACACCATATATTTT. It translates to CASSARQAVFGNTIYF.